The 5 T cell receptor beta chains presented below share a single source sample, sequenced in a study of blood T cell repertoires in COVID-19. The method was immunoSEQ multiplex PCR; TCRdb's version includes in-frame clones alone and lacks a portion of them. The data contain around 250,000 clones, roughly 86% of them singletons. Sample: peripheral blood. These receptors were taken from a man aged 40-49 years with active or convalescent COVID-19.

This clone was found a few times. This chain connects TRBV6-4 to TRBJ1-4; TRBD1 matches at 8 bases. The trim removed 11 bases at V and 8 bases at J, leaving 16 bases unmatched. The CDR3 contains 15 residues. CDR1 and CDR2 from the germline V gene are MRHNA and SNTAGT. The CDR3 DNA reads TGTGCCCCGGGCGGGTCGCAGGGGGCGCGAGAAAAACTGTTTTTT. Protein: CAPGGSQGAREKLFF.

The chain combines TRBV7-9 with TRBJ1-5, with D unresolved. Looked up from germline, CDR1 is SEHNR and CDR2 is FQNEAQ (reference sequence). V was cut by 2 bases and J by 4 bases, with 6 bases left in between. The CDR3 is 13 amino acids. The CDR3 bases are TGTGCCAGCAGCTTAACTGAGAATCAGCCCCAGCATTTT. Protein: CASSLTENQPQHF.

V usage is TRBV5-1 and J usage is TRBJ1-2; D gene ambiguous. Germline CDR1 reads SGHRS; CDR2 reads YFSETQ. The CDR3 loop spans 14 amino acids. Between the trimmed V and J ends, which lost 0 bases and 7 bases, there was a span of 13 bases. Here the CDR3 DNA reads TGCGCCAGCAGCTTGGACTTGGAGGATTTTGGCTACACCTTC. It yields the protein CASSLDLEDFGYTF. Full variable domain (rest looked up from reference TRBV5-1 and TRBJ1-2): KAGVTQTPRYLIKTRGQQVTLSCSPISGHRSVSWYQQTPGQGLQFLFEYFSETQRNKGNFPGRFSGRQFSNSRSEMNVSTLELGDSALYLCASSLDLEDFGYTFGSGTRLTVV.

The chain recombines TRBV5-1 with TRBJ1-1, with TRBD1 matching over 8 bases. After removal of 2 bases from V and 11 bases from J, the junction contained 20 bases not matched to a gene. The CDR3 is 17 amino acids. Germline V lookup: CDR1 SGHRS, CDR2 YFSETQ. For the CDR3, the DNA is TGCGCCAGCAGCTTCTCGGGCTTTCCGGACAGGGATCCTTGGGCTTTCTTT. This gives the protein CASSFSGFPDRDPWAFF. Full variable domain (remainder filled in from reference TRBV5-1 and TRBJ1-1): KAGVTQTPRYLIKTRGQQVTLSCSPISGHRSVSWYQQTPGQGLQFLFEYFSETQRNKGNFPGRFSGRQFSNSRSEMNVSTLELGDSALYLCASSFSGFPDRDPWAFFGQGTRLTVV.

The chain recombines TRBV12-3 or TRBV12-4 with TRBJ2-1; D gene unclear. The CDR3 is 11 residues long. V dropped 3 bases and J dropped 12 bases, with 9 bases sitting between them. CDR3 in amino acids: CASSFRQVQFF. CDR3 DNA: TGTGCCAGCAGTTTTCGGCAGGTGCAGTTCTTC.